The TCR beta chain under discussion was sequenced for a study of somatic mutations in cytotoxic T cells in rheumatoid arthritis. CDR3 length: 14 amino acids. The germline CDR1 and CDR2 sequences are SGHRS and YFSETQ. The J segment lost 1 base and the V segment lost 7 bases, leaving 4 bases of the junction unmatched. Assay: immunoSEQ multiplex PCR; the TCRdb copy retains only in-frame clones and omits some. The sample comprises some 25,000 clones, roughly 74% of which are singletons, and around 8.9% rests with the top ten. The chain recombines TRBV5-1 with TRBJ2-2; 7 bases map to TRBD1. The receptor comes from a woman aged 18-30 years in good health. The sample taken for sequencing was CD8+ T cells sorted from blood. As DNA, the CDR3 is TGCGCCAGCGACAGGGAAGGGAACACCGGGGAGCTGTTTTTT. It encodes CASDREGNTGELFF.